A single sample gave rise to the 21 T cell receptor beta chains below, sequenced in a study of blood T cells in healthy people across ages. Sample-barcoded 5' priming and a J-beta primer mix drove a second PCR of 7 to 11 cycles. TCRdb reprocessed the 5' RACE reads with MiXCR, giving one entry per CDR3 protein. The profile shows 1.4 million to 1.5 million distinct CDR3 sequences, roughly 45% of them singletons. Material for sequencing was blood. The receptor source for this set is a woman in her late teens or twenties in good health.

The gene calls are TRBV5-1 and TRBJ1-1, with D tentatively TRBD1 (6 bases). The length of the CDR3 is 13 residues. Germline V gene sequence: CDR1 SGHRS, CDR2 YFSETQ. The V end was cut by 5 bases, the J end by 5 bases, with 13 bases between. The CDR3 DNA reads as TGCGCCAGCAGTTCAGAACAGGGAACTGAAGCTTTCTTT. Encoded protein: CASSSEQGTEAFF.

The J gene is TRBJ2-3, the V gene TRBV11-2, with 7 bases matching TRBD2. CDR1 and CDR2 (germline): SGHAT, FQNNGV. CDR3 length: 22 amino acids. V shed 2 bases and J 0 bases; nucleotides not matched to a gene: 23. CDR3 coding DNA: TGTGCCAGCAGCTTAACCCCAGGTTCATTAGCGGGCTTTGGGGGTAGCACAGATACGCAGTATTTT. Translated, it gives CASSLTPGSLAGFGGSTDTQYF. Full variable domain (outside the CDR3, taken from reference TRBV11-2 and TRBJ2-3): EAGVAQSPRYKIIEKRQSVAFWCNPISGHATLYWYQQILGQGPKLLIQFQNNGVVDDSQLPKDRFSAERLKGVDSTLKIQPAKLEDSAVYLCASSLTPGSLAGFGGSTDTQYFGPGTRLTVL.

The rearrangement links TRBV5-4 to TRBJ2-3, with D perhaps matching TRBD1 (6 bases). CDR1 SGHNT and CDR2 YYREEE come from the germline V gene (reference sequence). Trimming cost V 0 bases and J 2 bases, with 13 bases left between them. This CDR3 is built from 16 residues. CDR3 DNA: TGTGCCAGCAGCTTGGTTCGTGACAGGTACACAGATACGCAGTATTTT. Amino acids: CASSLVRDRYTDTQYF.

J is TRBJ1-4 and V is TRBV27; the D is unclear. CDR3 length equals 15 residues. Germline V lookup: CDR1 MNHEY, CDR2 SMNVEV (reference sequence). The V end lost 6 bases, the J end lost 8 bases, and 19 bases lay between the germline ends. For the CDR3, the DNA is TGTGCCAGCAGCCTTAGCAGTACCAACGTAGAAAAACTGTTTTTT. Translated, it gives CASSLSSTNVEKLFF.

This chain joins TRBV19 and TRBJ2-1; unclear D gene. Trimming removed 1 base from V and 5 bases from J, with 6 bases in between. CDR3 length: 13 amino acids. CDR1 and CDR2 (germline): LNHDA, SQIVND (reference sequence). The CDR3 loop is CASSIGRDNEQFF. In DNA form, the CDR3 reads TGTGCCAGTAGTATAGGGAGAGACAATGAGCAGTTCTTC.

This chain connects TRBV9 to TRBJ1-5, with TRBD1 as a possible D gene (5 bases). The CDR3 contains 15 residues. The ends were cut back, 3 bases at V and 0 bases at J, with 10 bases in the middle. In germline, CDR1 is SGDLS, CDR2 YYNGEE. CDR3 coding DNA: TGTGCCAGCAGCGCCCGGGGGGATAGCAATCAGCCCCAGCATTTT. Translation gives CASSARGDSNQPQHF.

This clonotype was observed a handful of times. The chain carries TRBV20-1 and TRBJ2-5; TRBD2 matches 8 bases. This CDR3 is 13 amino acids long. Looked up from germline, CDR1 is DFQATT and CDR2 is SNEGSKA (reference sequence). V shed 5 bases and J 2 bases; nucleotides not matched to a gene: 4. CDR3 coding DNA: TGCAGTGCTGCACTAGCGGCACAAGAGACCCAGTACTTC. Protein sequence: CSAALAAQETQYF.

The chain joins TRBV20-1 to TRBJ2-3; D may match TRBD1 or TRBD2 (5 bases each). Trimming removed 5 bases from V and 9 bases from J, with 18 bases in between. CDR3 length: 13 amino acids. CDR1 and CDR2 (germline): DFQATT, SNEGSKA (reference sequence). CDR3 nucleotides: TGCAGTGCTCCCGGGACCCTCGTCGGGACGCAGTATTTT. Translating it yields CSAPGTLVGTQYF.

The rearrangement uses TRBV20-1 and TRBJ2-3; either TRBD1 or TRBD2 may fit D (5 bases each). This CDR3 contains 15 residues. The V gene's germline CDR1 is DFQATT and CDR2 SNEGSKA (reference sequence). V was clipped by 8 bases and J by 6 bases, with 24 bases between them. The CDR3 sequence: CSTFLGDGRPDTQYF. In nucleotides, the CDR3 is TGCAGTACCTTTTTGGGGGACGGCCGGCCGGATACGCAGTATTTT.

The V and J genes are TRBV29-1 and TRBJ2-3, with 8 bases matching TRBD2. V lost 6 bases and J lost 1; bases outside the gene matches: 6. CDR1 is SQVTM and CDR2 is ANQGSEA in the germline V gene. The CDR3 runs 14 residues. The CDR3 here is CSVMGREGTDTQYF. DNA of the CDR3: TGCAGCGTAATGGGGCGGGAGGGCACAGATACGCAGTATTTT.

The rearrangement joins TRBV18 to TRBJ2-4, with D possibly being TRBD1 (6 bases). The DNA end is a closer match to TRBJ2-7, so the J assignment may be wrong. The germline gives CDR1 KGHSH, CDR2 LQKENI. The CDR3 consists of 14 residues. CDR3 sequence reads: CASSPGDKPYEQYF. DNA of the CDR3: TGTGCCAGCTCACCTGGGGACAAGCCCTACGAGCAGTACTTC.

The rearrangement joins TRBV12-3 or TRBV12-4 to TRBJ1-1, with TRBD1 matching over 9 bases. Trimming took 3 bases from V and 5 from J; bases not matched to a gene: 7. The CDR3 is made up of 15 amino acids. DNA of the CDR3: TGTGCCAGCAGTTTGAGGGACAGGGCGGGAACTGAAGCTTTCTTT. Protein: CASSLRDRAGTEAFF.

This clonotype has more than one count but fewer than ten. This chain connects TRBV28 to TRBJ2-7; 9 nucleotides line up with TRBD1. Trimming removed 8 bases from V and 3 bases from J; junction bases left unmatched: 8. The CDR3 consists of 14 residues. CDR1 is MDHEN, CDR2 SYDVKM, per germline. CDR3 sequence reads: CASRRDRDSYEQYF. DNA of the CDR3: TGTGCCAGCCGTCGGGACAGGGATAGCTACGAGCAGTACTTC.

The chain has TRBV7-9 and TRBJ1-1; no clear D. Per the germline V gene, CDR1 is SEHNR and CDR2 is FQNEAQ (reference sequence). This CDR3 spans 12 amino acids. Trimming took 5 bases from V and 8 from J, leaving 12 bases between them. CDR3 amino acids: CASSREGSEAFF. Written as DNA, the CDR3 is TGTGCCAGCAGCAGAGAGGGATCAGAAGCTTTCTTT.

This sequence joins TRBV7-2 and TRBJ1-6; D call uncertain. The ends were cut back, 6 bases at V and 8 bases at J, with 14 bases in the middle. Looked up from germline, CDR1 is SGHTA and CDR2 is FQGNSA. This CDR3 comprises 14 residues. CDR3 amino acids: CASSTLGRDSPLHF. CDR3 bases: TGTGCCAGCAGTACCCTGGGGAGAGATTCACCCCTCCACTTT. The full variable domain, its missing parts supplied by reference TRBV7-2 and TRBJ1-6, is GAGVSQSPSNKVTEKGKDVELRCDPISGHTALYWYRQSLGQGLEFLIYFQGNSAPDKSGLPSDRFSAERTGGSVSTLTIQRTQQEDSAVYLCASSTLGRDSPLHFGNGTRLTVT.

The table lists this clonotype with a few counts. The limits of the CDR3 on the DNA are not certain, so only TCRdb's listed CDR3 is given. The chain carries TRBV27 and TRBJ2-1; the table's D call, TRBD2, was not checked against the DNA. The CDR3 sequence runs 18 residues, both termini included. CDR1 is MNHEY and CDR2 is SMNVEV in the germline V gene (reference sequence). This CDR3 is CASSFGSGATPNYNEQFF.

The V gene is TRBV12-3 or TRBV12-4, the J gene TRBJ2-3; D uncertain. The V end was cut by 6 bases, the J end by 4 bases, with 8 bases between. This CDR3 has 12 residues. The CDR3 loop reads CASRDGADTQYF. For the CDR3, the DNA is TGTGCCAGCAGGGACGGCGCAGATACGCAGTATTTT.

The V gene is TRBV7-8, the J gene TRBJ1-2, with TRBD1 identical over 10 bases. Germline V lookup: CDR1 SGHVS, CDR2 FQNEAQ. V dropped 3 bases and J dropped 6; count of bases not matched to a gene: 7. This CDR3 is built from 15 residues. This chain's CDR3 is CASSFGTGVSDGYTF. The CDR3 nucleotides are TGTGCCAGCAGCTTCGGGACAGGGGTATCCGATGGCTACACCTTC.

This clonotype was picked up a small number of times. The chain has TRBV5-1 and TRBJ2-1; D is possibly TRBD2 (6 bases). The CDR3 totals 17 residues. V shed 0 bases and J shed 7 bases, with 20 bases lying between them. CDR1 SGHRS and CDR2 YFSETQ come from the germline V gene. DNA for the CDR3: TGCGCCAGCAGCTTGGTCGGAGGGCGGAGGTTGGGAAATGAGCAGTTCTTC. This encodes CASSLVGGRRLGNEQFF.

The chain joins TRBV12-3 or TRBV12-4 to TRBJ2-1; 8 positions agree with TRBD2. Trimming at V came to 5 bases and at J to 0 bases, leaving 9 bases not matched to a gene. CDR3 length equals 17 residues. The CDR3: CASSRRGAGGSYNEQFF. The CDR3 DNA is TGTGCCAGCAGTCGAAGGGGTGCGGGGGGCTCCTACAATGAGCAGTTCTTC.

The chain uses TRBV6-5 and TRBJ1-1, with a possible D match to TRBD1 (6 bases). Deletions cut 2 bases from V and 3 bases from J, with 13 bases between. The CDR3 is made up of 15 amino acids. The V gene's germline CDR1 is MNHEY and CDR2 SVGAGI. The CDR3 nucleotides read TGTGCCAGCAGTTACATGAGGGGGTGGCACACTGAAGCTTTCTTT. This sequence encodes CASSYMRGWHTEAFF.